This TCR beta chain was sequenced during a study of blood T cells in healthy people across ages. V dropped 2 bases and J dropped 6 bases, with 16 bases sitting between them. The CDR3 runs 15 residues. Germline V gene sequence: CDR1 ENHRY, CDR2 SYGVKD. Next came a second PCR, run for about 6 to 11 cycles, which used a sample-barcoded 5' primer along with a J-beta primer mix. The authors tagged each cDNA molecule using a template-switch adaptor with 12 random nucleotides. TCRdb analysed the 5' RACE reads with MiXCR anew, one entry per CDR3 protein. The repertoire holds about 1.6 million distinct CDR3 sequences, with 30% to 35% as singletons.

The chain links TRBV10-3 to TRBJ1-2, with D unclear. The origin of this receptor is a woman aged 25-40 years in good health. The sample was blood. The CDR3 loop is CAISETSVRSHGYTF. The DNA of the CDR3 is TGTGCCATCAGTGAGACGTCCGTGAGGTCTCATGGCTACACCTTC.